Included here is one T cell receptor (beta chain) sequence, with context. Only one count was recorded for this clone. Its antigen remains undetermined. It has no much larger one-base neighbor in the sample; base qualities were not kept. The donors were included in the validation cohort of 120 subjects, a group kept apart from the roughly 610-subject first cohort. The data are from a study of cytomegalovirus exposure and HLA in healthy donors (dated by TCRdb to about 2017). Study-level background: The 666 repertoires of the first cohort and the 95 to 150 validation repertoires were produced on the same platform, according to a later analysis. A separate validation cohort of roughly 120 different subjects was used in addition to the approximately 610-subject first cohort. The aim of the study was to test whether cataloging public T cell receptors could identify signatures of past pathogen exposure. The study combined high-throughput TCR immunosequencing, statistical association of individual TCRs with disease status, and machine learning to predict cytomegalovirus infection status.

As encoded in the germline V gene (reference sequence), CDR1 is MNHNY while CDR2 is SVGAGI. V and J lose 4 bases and 7 bases, and a span of 13 bases separates them. The CDR3, cysteine through phenylalanine, is 13 amino acids long. CDR3 DNA only is kept here, 39 bases in frame from base 1. Results and caveats for the whole study, not just this receptor: The classifier was reported to diagnose cytomegalovirus status with high specificity and sensitivity in both the original and validation cohorts. In vitro tests confirmed that a few of the cytomegalovirus-associated TCR beta chains recognize cytomegalovirus antigens. Most TCR sequences were seen in very few donors, while some public TCRs were found in many individuals. Subsequent analysis determined that TCRs grouped into clusters in the first cohort also showed a tendency toward co-occurrence across the roughly 120 validation repertoires, and approximately 94% of cluster scores exceeded 0. According to the authors, the approach could potentially be generalized to other disease states and immunological phenotypes. In the study, approximately 160 TCR beta chains were listed as associated with cytomegalovirus. A later analysis had no HLA typing for the validation cohort, so co-occurrence there was scored across all 130 or so repertoires.

The library relied on the immunoSEQ multiplex PCR assay. In the authors' own workflow: A statistical classification framework was built for diagnosing cytomegalovirus status from the catalog of TCR beta chain sequences. TCRdb stores this immuneACCESS table with in-frame sequences only. Part of the clones is absent; in the studies checked, under half of the shortfall reflects unresolved V genes, and no reason is known for the rest. The D gene and trimming were derived from the DNA, and the V and J assignments and clone size from that table. A total of some 100,000 clones appear in this sample, about 87% of them only once. Approximately 1.8% of the sample goes to the ten largest clones.

Specimen: PBMCs. The chain couples TRBV6-6 to TRBJ1-1; the D gene is perhaps TRBD1, from 5 matching bases. The clonotype was recovered from a man younger than 30 in good health and CMV-seronegative. The DNA sequence reads TGTGCCAGCAGTTCAGGGAGGCAGGATGAAGCTTTCTTT. Its product reads: CASSSGRQDEAFF.